The present entry profiles one T cell receptor (beta chain) with its context. Its binding antigen is unknown. Qualities for individual bases were not recorded, and no much larger clone is one base off. Libraries were constructed by the immunoSEQ multiplex PCR assay. A mixture of 60 forward primers for TCR Vbeta segments and 13 reverse primers for TCR Jbeta segments was used in the multiplex PCR. The CDR3 region of rearranged TCR beta genes was amplified from genomic DNA by a multiplex PCR assay. On the Illumina HiSeq System, the amplified TCR beta libraries were sequenced as 87-base-pair reads. In the paper's pipeline: A later analysis tallied around 87 million unique TCR beta chains across the approximately 670 repertoires, and 10 million to 11 million of those chains were shared by two or more donors. To remove PCR and sequencing errors, raw reads were error-corrected and collapsed into unique sequences using a nearest-neighbor algorithm that merged closely related sequences. Alignment of CDR3 sequences to IMGT reference sequences was used to assign V, D and J gene segments. For a sequence to be retained, a match of at least six nucleotides to both a V gene segment and a J gene segment was required. A rearrangement was called productive if the CDR3 had no stop codons and remained in frame with V and J, and every other rearrangement was called non-productive. CDR3 was defined by IMGT convention, running from the second conserved V-encoded cysteine to the conserved J-encoded phenylalanine. In an earlier analysis of roughly 580 of the donors, sequences lacking an unambiguous match to a single V gene segment were excluded. An earlier analysis of some 610 of the donors called V segments functional above 56.7% productive rearrangements and segregating when the between-donor standard deviation exceeded 5%. To diagnose cytomegalovirus status from the catalog of TCR beta chain sequences, a statistical classification framework was built. A later analysis assigned V and J genes by comparing TCR nucleotide sequences with IMGT/GENE-DB human TR gene sequences. A later analysis assigned CDR3 sequences and most-parsimonious VDJ recombination scenarios with the TCRdist pipeline. In a later analysis, every TCR beta chain was defined by the combination of its CDR3 amino acid sequence and its V-gene family, and reads without a unique V-gene family were dropped. To address suspected cross-contamination and a sequencing artifact, a later analysis removed around 590 highly shared, low-generation-probability nucleotide sequences. In a later analysis, a clonal expansion index was calculated for each public chain from normalized within-repertoire ranks of inferred template counts. In a later analysis, generation probabilities were computed with a VDJ recombination model fitted to out-of-frame rearrangements, and the resulting probabilities were checked against IGoR. A later analysis scored TCR-TCR, TCR-HLA and TCR-CMV co-occurrence with hypergeometric tests, applying a repertoire-size bias correction to TCR pairs. To estimate false discovery rates, a later analysis permuted the HLA or CMV assignments 20 times. In a later analysis, co-occurring TCRs were grouped with DBSCAN, and TCRdist sequence similarity was added when clustering was performed within HLA-allele-positive subsets. For co-occurrence clustering, repertoires with fewer than 30,000 or more than 120,000 public chains were excluded, along with five or six repertoires with anomalous nucleotide sharing. Held by TCRdb, this immuneACCESS table contains in-frame sequences only and omits some clones. Under half of the omission traces to an unresolved V gene where checked; the cause of the rest is unknown. D and trimming were read from the DNA, whereas the V and J calls and clone size are those reported in that table. In all, the sample holds hundreds of thousands of clones, and about two thirds of those were seen once. The top ten clonotypes cover about 2.8% of the sample.

The entry originates in a study of cytomegalovirus exposure and HLA in healthy donors (dated by TCRdb to about 2017). Describing the broader study: In an earlier analysis of about 560 of the donors, 250 to 300 Gb of sequence data and 90 million to 120 million unique TCR beta sequences from about 190 million T cells were reported. A later analysis re-analyzed previously published TCR beta repertoires from roughly 630 donors and added high-resolution HLA genotyping to study TCR occurrence patterns. In a later genetic analysis, genome-wide SNP genotypes for about 60% of the 666 donors were used, and that subset was treated as a discovery cohort. The aim of the study was to test whether cataloging public T cell receptors could identify signatures of past pathogen exposure. To predict cytomegalovirus infection status, the study brought together high-throughput TCR immunosequencing, statistical association of individual TCRs with disease status, and machine learning. An early release covering roughly 600 HLA-typed donors comprised about 300 gigabases of sequencing data and around 85 million unique TCR sequences. Typing coverage varied by locus: about 620-630 donors for A, B, C, DRB1 and DQB1; 500 to 550 for DQA1; more than 600 for DPA1; approximately 450 for DPB1. Donor age, sex, ethnicity and CMV serostatus were collected together with the repertoire data. The genetic ancestry cluster associated with self-reported Caucasian donors included over 65% of the 398 genotyped donors. Besides the first cohort of around 700 subjects, a separate validation cohort made up of over 100 different subjects was used. The study used immunosequencing to profile the T cell repertoires of 600 to 850 subjects and linked those repertoires to cytomegalovirus serostatus. An earlier analysis of 450 to 750 of the donors used high-throughput TCR beta sequencing to judge whether each TCR beta V gene segment behaved as functional or pseudogenic. Several DR-DQ haplotypes were treated as single units for association and clustering because of strong linkage in the cohort. All discovery cohort repertoires had been generated on a single sequencing platform. In the later analysis, no new phenotypic data were used to find candidate immune exposures; instead, reliance was placed on TCR beta sequences and their occurrence across donors. On average, 235,054 unique TCR beta nucleotide sequences were sequenced per donor among 398 genotyped donors of the cohort, with roughly 18% of those sequences being non-productive. Both class I and class II loci were covered by HLA typing, at four-digit resolution. Broad study findings and their caveats: According to the authors, the approach could potentially be generalized to other disease states and immunological phenotypes. Linkage disequilibrium might explain the correlated functional status among segregating V segments, but an unknown experimental factor could not be ruled out. In an earlier analysis of over 550 of the donors, most TCR beta V segments were observed in productive rearrangements about 90% or about 30% of the time, broadly matching IMGT annotations. Because HLA typing was missing for some donors at each locus, association tests included only the typed subset. In a later analysis, several top co-occurrence clusters were reported to appear linked to parvovirus B19, influenza, CMV and Epstein-Barr virus. In a later genetic analysis, fewer N-insertions in productive TCRs were reported among donors in an Asian-associated ancestry cluster than the roughly 700-donor mean. Roughly uniform sequencing depth across donors was assumed in presence/absence analyses, although this assumption may not hold. The sequencing pipeline was judged likely to have produced a cluster of highly shared sequence variants as a technical artifact. Most CMV-associated TCR beta chains appeared to be HLA-restricted in a later analysis, and the HLA associations seemed to be driven largely by CMV exposure. In a later analysis, HLA-associated TCR beta chains were found to be more clonally expanded and to have lower generation probabilities than equally common non-associated chains. In this cohort, only TCR beta chains were sequenced, and detectable features were limited by the absence of alpha or paired-chain data. Some IMGT-functional V segments, including TRBV6-2 and TRBV6-3, could not be told apart with the 87-base-pair reads, so those segments were excluded. A later genetic analysis associated a missense DCLRE1C variant with V-gene and J-gene trimming of TCR beta chains, and an independent cohort replicated the association. While some public TCRs were present in many individuals, most TCR sequences turned up only very rarely across donors. The classifier was reported to diagnose cytomegalovirus status with high specificity and sensitivity in both the original cohort and the validation cohort. When HLA alleles, especially DR and DQ, strongly co-occurred, attributing TCR associations to individual alleles was difficult. Because counts were too low, more than 15 rarely observed V segments, including chromosome 9 orphons, were excluded from the earlier analysis of 587 of the donors. In a later analysis, TCR association rates were found to vary across HLA loci, with the most associated TCRs seen for DRB1 alleles and the fewest for HLA-C alleles. A few of the identified cytomegalovirus-associated TCR beta chains were confirmed in vitro to be specific for cytomegalovirus antigens. Immune exposure information for the cohort was limited to CMV serostatus. The study gave a list of 150 to 200 TCR beta chains associated with cytomegalovirus. At a false discovery rate of 0.05, a later analysis linked some 17,000 TCR beta sequences to specific HLA alleles. A further reported finding was that TCR beta sequences accurately predicted the HLA-A and HLA-B alleles for most subjects in the first cohort.

The CDR3 covers 16 residues, taking in both the cysteine and the phenylalanine. The retained sequence is limited to the CDR3, 48 bases, with the frame set at the first base. V drops 0 bases and J drops 8 bases, leaving 19 bases in between. The CDR1 and CDR2 encoded by the germline V gene are MGHRA and YSYEKL. The cohort consisted of 600 or so healthy bone marrow donors. At the time of sampling, every cohort member was nominally healthy, though immune exposures that went unrecorded were likely present. The donor tested CMV seropositive, placing the donor among the 250 to 350 seropositive members of the cohort. A peripheral blood sample was collected from each donor, and TCR beta sequencing was performed on peripheral blood mononuclear cells. Genomic DNA was extracted from the blood cell samples with the Qiagen DNeasy Blood Extraction Kit.

The rearranged chain carries TRBV4-1 and TRBJ1-1; TRBD1 could be the D gene, as 6 bases match. Sample: PBMCs. This TCR was sampled from a man aged 35 to 55 in good health and CMV-seropositive. The CDR3 has the sequence CASSQEGITGGSEAFF. The DNA sequence follows: TGCGCCAGCAGCCAAGAAGGAATAACGGGGGGCTCGGAAGCTTTCTTT.